The rows below give T cell receptor beta chains drawn from one sample of a study of T cells after yellow fever vaccination. Each CDR3 protein gets one entry after TCRdb re-called the 5' RACE reads with MiXCR. The profile shows 90,000 to 130,000 distinct CDR3 sequences, 7% to 8.5% of them singletons. The sample consisted of CD8+ T cells sorted from PBMCs, taken 45 days after the yellow fever booster vaccination. The receptor set was obtained from a man under 40 who received the YFV17D yellow fever vaccine. The CDR3 runs from the conserved cysteine through the conserved F or W. A D gene is named only where the DNA matches it firmly. The size of a clone is reported for some rows only, either as once, few or many, or as a class for expanded clones.

V gene: TRBV3-1; D gene: TRBD2; clone size: NA; J gene: TRBJ2-2; CDR3 protein: CASSKVGLETGELFF; CDR3 DNA: TGTGCCAGCAGCAAAGTAGGACTAGAAACCGGGGAGCTGTTTTTT
V gene: TRBV9; D gene: NA; clone size: few; J gene: TRBJ2-3; CDR3 protein: CASSVAGDTQYF; CDR3 DNA: TGTGCCAGCAGCGTAGCGGGGGATACGCAGTATTTT
V gene: TRBV7-9; D gene: NA; clone size: NA; J gene: TRBJ2-7; CDR3 protein: CASSPRDFGPYEQYF; CDR3 DNA: TGTGCCAGCAGCCCCCGGGACTTCGGACCCTACGAGCAGTACTTC
V gene: TRBV12-3/TRBV12-4; D gene: TRBD2; clone size: many; J gene: TRBJ2-3; CDR3 protein: CASSQTSGLTDTQYF; CDR3 DNA: TGTGCCAGCAGTCAGACTAGCGGACTCACAGATACGCAGTATTTT
V gene: TRBV20-1; D gene: NA; clone size: many; J gene: TRBJ2-1; CDR3 protein: CSASMIAEYYNEQFF; CDR3 DNA: TGCAGTGCAAGCATGATAGCGGAATACTACAATGAGCAGTTCTTC
V gene: TRBV29-1; D gene: NA; clone size: many; J gene: TRBJ2-1; CDR3 protein: CSVEDQYGTTYNEQFF; CDR3 DNA: TGCAGCGTTGAAGATCAGTACGGAACCACCTACAATGAGCAGTTCTTC
V gene: TRBV7-6; D gene: NA; clone size: many; J gene: TRBJ2-5; CDR3 protein: CASTRTRTFQETQYF; CDR3 DNA: TGTGCCAGCACCAGAACTCGGACATTCCAAGAGACCCAGTACTTC
V gene: TRBV2; D gene: TRBD1; clone size: many; J gene: TRBJ2-7; CDR3 protein: CASSAYVDRVRDYEQYF; CDR3 DNA: TGTGCCAGCAGTGCATACGTAGACAGGGTCCGAGACTACGAGCAGTACTTC
V gene: TRBV29-1; D gene: NA; clone size: many; J gene: TRBJ2-2; CDR3 protein: CSVEEDGLIGELFF; CDR3 DNA: TGCAGCGTTGAAGAGGATGGGCTGATCGGGGAGCTGTTTTTT
V gene: TRBV13; D gene: NA; clone size: NA; J gene: TRBJ2-7; CDR3 protein: CASSSLVTRGKQYF; CDR3 DNA: TGTGCCAGCAGCTCACTGGTCACCCGCGGTAAGCAGTACTTC
V gene: TRBV29-1; D gene: NA; clone size: many; J gene: TRBJ2-7; CDR3 protein: CSVAGRSSYEQYF; CDR3 DNA: TGCAGCGTTGCAGGGAGGAGCTCCTACGAGCAGTACTTC
V gene: TRBV10-2; D gene: TRBD2; clone size: NA; J gene: TRBJ2-7; CDR3 protein: CASSESLAGGYEQYF; CDR3 DNA: TGCGCCAGCAGTGAGTCATTAGCGGGGGGCTACGAGCAGTACTTC
V gene: TRBV6-2/TRBV6-3; D gene: TRBD1; clone size: NA; J gene: TRBJ2-7; CDR3 protein: CASSYHPGQGFGYEQYF; CDR3 DNA: TGTGCCAGCAGTTACCATCCGGGACAGGGTTTTGGCTACGAGCAGTACTTC
V gene: TRBV5-1; D gene: NA; clone size: NA; J gene: TRBJ2-1; CDR3 protein: CASSLVVADPDNEQFF; CDR3 DNA: TGCGCCAGCAGCTTGGTCGTAGCGGACCCCGACAATGAGCAGTTCTTC
V gene: TRBV7-6; D gene: NA; clone size: many; J gene: TRBJ1-5; CDR3 protein: CASSLAPGGPQHF; CDR3 DNA: TGTGCCAGCAGCTTGGCTCCCGGGGGACCCCAGCATTTT
V gene: TRBV6-6; D gene: TRBD1; clone size: many; J gene: TRBJ2-7; CDR3 protein: CASSPTGVYEQYF; CDR3 DNA: TGTGCCAGCAGTCCCACAGGGGTCTACGAGCAGTACTTC
V gene: TRBV7-4; D gene: TRBD1; clone size: many; J gene: TRBJ2-1; CDR3 protein: CASSAPGQSRSEQFF; CDR3 DNA: TGTGCCAGCAGCGCACCGGGACAGTCCCGGTCTGAGCAGTTCTTC
V gene: TRBV20-1; D gene: TRBD1; clone size: many; J gene: TRBJ2-7; CDR3 protein: CSARSRGQYEQYF; CDR3 DNA: TGCAGTGCTAGAAGTAGGGGGCAGTACGAGCAGTACTTC
V gene: TRBV7-2; D gene: NA; clone size: many; J gene: TRBJ2-1; CDR3 protein: CASSFSLNEQFF; CDR3 DNA: TGTGCCAGCAGCTTTTCCCTCAATGAGCAGTTCTTC
V gene: TRBV4-2; D gene: NA; clone size: NA; J gene: TRBJ2-7; CDR3 protein: CARGPGLAANEQYF; CDR3 DNA: TGTGCCAGGGGCCCCGGGCTAGCCGCTAACGAGCAGTACTTC
V gene: TRBV2; D gene: NA; clone size: many; J gene: TRBJ2-7; CDR3 protein: CAHGRPGYEQYF; CDR3 DNA: TGTGCGCACGGACGGCCGGGTTACGAGCAGTACTTC
V gene: TRBV24-1; D gene: NA; clone size: few; J gene: TRBJ2-1; CDR3 protein: CATSPSWGYNEQFF; CDR3 DNA: TGTGCCACCAGTCCTTCCTGGGGTTACAATGAGCAGTTCTTC
V gene: TRBV4-3; D gene: NA; clone size: many; J gene: TRBJ1-1; CDR3 protein: CASSPGESTGTEAFF; CDR3 DNA: TGCGCCAGCAGCCCCGGGGAATCCACGGGCACTGAAGCTTTCTTT
V gene: TRBV25-1; D gene: TRBD1; clone size: few; J gene: TRBJ2-3; CDR3 protein: CASSGGSTGATDTQYF; CDR3 DNA: TGTGCCAGCAGTGGTGGATCGACAGGGGCCACAGATACGCAGTATTTT
V gene: TRBV19; D gene: NA; clone size: few; J gene: TRBJ2-1; CDR3 protein: CASSIHEPSYNEQFF; CDR3 DNA: TGTGCCAGTAGTATCCACGAGCCCTCCTACAATGAGCAGTTCTTC
V gene: TRBV12-3/TRBV12-4; D gene: NA; clone size: many; J gene: TRBJ2-1; CDR3 protein: CASSLAQIGEQFF; CDR3 DNA: TGTGCCAGCAGTTTAGCCCAGATCGGTGAGCAGTTCTTC
V gene: TRBV5-6; D gene: NA; clone size: many; J gene: TRBJ2-2; CDR3 protein: CASSTTSNTGELFF; CDR3 DNA: TGTGCCAGCTCGACCACTTCGAACACCGGGGAGCTGTTTTTT
V gene: TRBV29-1; D gene: NA; clone size: many; J gene: TRBJ2-7; CDR3 protein: CSVVHGRELWQYF; CDR3 DNA: TGCAGCGTTGTCCACGGCCGAGAGTTATGGCAGTACTTC
V gene: TRBV6-2/TRBV6-3; D gene: TRBD2; clone size: NA; J gene: TRBJ2-7; CDR3 protein: CASAAIAGRSYEQYF; CDR3 DNA: TGTGCCAGCGCCGCGATAGCGGGAAGGAGCTACGAGCAGTACTTC
V gene: TRBV25-1; D gene: NA; clone size: many; J gene: TRBJ2-5; CDR3 protein: CASSEHSLTETQYF; CDR3 DNA: TGTGCCTCAAGTGAGCATTCCTTAACAGAGACCCAGTACTTC
V gene: TRBV12-3/TRBV12-4; D gene: TRBD2; clone size: many; J gene: TRBJ2-3; CDR3 protein: CASSSGTSGDTQYF; CDR3 DNA: TGTGCCAGCAGCTCCGGGACTAGCGGCGATACGCAGTATTTT
V gene: TRBV30; D gene: NA; clone size: NA; J gene: TRBJ2-1; CDR3 protein: CAWSLTSNEQFF; CDR3 DNA: TGTGCCTGGAGTCTCACTAGCAATGAGCAGTTCTTC